This T cell receptor (beta chain) derives from a study of blood T cell repertoires in COVID-19. Authors' processing steps: Reference gene primer amplification gave estimated nucleated cell counts. The method was immunoSEQ multiplex PCR; TCRdb's version includes in-frame clones alone and lacks a portion of them. The DNA was the basis for D and trimming; V, J and clone size are from that table. The sample contains under 200,000 clones, about 85% of which appear only once. J was trimmed by 1 base and V by 8 bases; bases with no gene match: 8. The CDR3 totals 15 residues. The germline V gene has CDR1 SNHLY and CDR2 FYNNEI.

The source is a woman aged 40 to 55 with acute COVID-19. The sequenced sample consisted of PBMCs or T cells enriched from blood (not recorded which). The chain combines TRBV2 with TRBJ2-3, with 8 positions matching TRBD1. CDR3 DNA: TGTGCCAGCGGATCTGGACAGGGTGGCACAGATACGCAGTATTTT. Its translation: CASGSGQGGTDTQYF.